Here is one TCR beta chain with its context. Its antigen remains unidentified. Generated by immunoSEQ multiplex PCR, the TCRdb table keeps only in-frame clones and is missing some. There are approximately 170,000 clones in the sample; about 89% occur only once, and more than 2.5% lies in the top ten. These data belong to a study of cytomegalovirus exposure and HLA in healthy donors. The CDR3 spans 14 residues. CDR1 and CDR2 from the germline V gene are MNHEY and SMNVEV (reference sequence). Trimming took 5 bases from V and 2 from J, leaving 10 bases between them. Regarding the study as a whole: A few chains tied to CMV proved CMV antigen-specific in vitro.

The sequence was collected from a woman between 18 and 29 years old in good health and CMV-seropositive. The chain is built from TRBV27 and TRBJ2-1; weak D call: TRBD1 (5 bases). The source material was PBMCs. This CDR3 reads CASSRQTAYNEQFF. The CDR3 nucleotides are TGTGCCAGCAGTCGACAGACCGCCTACAATGAGCAGTTCTTC.